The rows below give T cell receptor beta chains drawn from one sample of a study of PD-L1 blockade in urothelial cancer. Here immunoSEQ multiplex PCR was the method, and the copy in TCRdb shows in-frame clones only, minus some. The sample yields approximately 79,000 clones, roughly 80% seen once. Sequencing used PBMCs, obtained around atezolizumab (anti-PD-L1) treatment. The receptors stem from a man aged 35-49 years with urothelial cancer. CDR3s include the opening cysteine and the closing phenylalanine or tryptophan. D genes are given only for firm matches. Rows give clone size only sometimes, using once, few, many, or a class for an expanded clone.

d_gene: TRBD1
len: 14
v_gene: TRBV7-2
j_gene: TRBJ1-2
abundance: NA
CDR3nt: TGTGCCAGCTCGGGACAGCTAGAAGTGCATGGCTACACCTTC
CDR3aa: CASSGQLEVHGYTF

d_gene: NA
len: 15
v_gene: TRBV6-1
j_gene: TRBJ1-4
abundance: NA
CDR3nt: TGTGCCAGCAGTGCTTCGACGGGGGGTCGAGAAAAACTGTTTTTT
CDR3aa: CASSASTGGREKLFF

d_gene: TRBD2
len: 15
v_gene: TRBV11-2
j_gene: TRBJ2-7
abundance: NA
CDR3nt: TGTGCCAGCAGCCAGGGGAGCGGGAGGGGGTACGAGCAGTACTTC
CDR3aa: CASSQGSGRGYEQYF

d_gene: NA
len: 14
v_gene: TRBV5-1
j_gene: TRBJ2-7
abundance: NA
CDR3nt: TGCGCCAGCAGCTTGGGATTAAAAGGGGTCGAGCAGTACTTC
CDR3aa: CASSLGLKGVEQYF

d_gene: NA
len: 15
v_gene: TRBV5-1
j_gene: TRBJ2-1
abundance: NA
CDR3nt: TGCGCCAGCAGGTTTGAAGCTAGCTCCTACAATGAGCAGTTCTTC
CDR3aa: CASRFEASSYNEQFF

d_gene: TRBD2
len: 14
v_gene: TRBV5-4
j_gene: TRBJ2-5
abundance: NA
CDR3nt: TGTGCCACCGTTACTAGCGGGAGCCGGGAGACCCAGTACTTC
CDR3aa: CATVTSGSRETQYF

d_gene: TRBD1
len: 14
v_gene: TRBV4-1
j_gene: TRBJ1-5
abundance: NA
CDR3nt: TGCGCCAGCAGCCACCGGGACAGAAATCAGCCCCAGCATTTT
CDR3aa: CASSHRDRNQPQHF

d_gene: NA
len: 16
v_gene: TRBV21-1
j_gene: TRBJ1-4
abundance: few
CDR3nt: TGTGCCAGCAGCAAGGACAGGGAGGCGCGGAATGAAAAACTGTTTTTT
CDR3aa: CASSKDREARNEKLFF

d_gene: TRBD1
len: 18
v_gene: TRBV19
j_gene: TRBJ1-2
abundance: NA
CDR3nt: TGTGCCAGTAGTATAGTGCCCCCGACAGGGGAGGATAACTATGGCTACACCTTC
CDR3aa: CASSIVPPTGEDNYGYTF

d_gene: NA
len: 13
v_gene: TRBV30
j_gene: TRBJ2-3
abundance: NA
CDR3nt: TGTGCCTGGAGACGACTCGGAGCAGATACGCAGTATTTT
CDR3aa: CAWRRLGADTQYF

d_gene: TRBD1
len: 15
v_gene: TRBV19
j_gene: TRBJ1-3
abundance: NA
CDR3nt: TGTGCCAGTAGTCTCCGACAGGGCGCAGGAAACACCATATATTTT
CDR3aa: CASSLRQGAGNTIYF

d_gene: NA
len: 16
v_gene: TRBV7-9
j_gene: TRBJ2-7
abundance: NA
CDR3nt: TGTGCCAGCAGCTTTTGGGGCGGAATCTCCTCCTACGAGCAGTACTTC
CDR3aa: CASSFWGGISSYEQYF

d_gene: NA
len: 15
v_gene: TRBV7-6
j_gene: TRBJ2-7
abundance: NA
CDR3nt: TGTGCCAGCAGTCTAAGGGCAGGGGAAGAAGGCGAGCAGTACTTC
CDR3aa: CASSLRAGEEGEQYF

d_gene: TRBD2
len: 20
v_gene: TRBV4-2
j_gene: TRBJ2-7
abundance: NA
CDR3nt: TGTGCCAGCAGCCAACCCAAGCTGGGGGCTAGCGGGAGAGTCCCCTACGAGCAGTACTTC
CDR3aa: CASSQPKLGASGRVPYEQYF

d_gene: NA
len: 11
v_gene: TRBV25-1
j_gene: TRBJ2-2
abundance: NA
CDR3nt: TGTGCCAGCAGCAGAACCGGGGAGCTGTTTTTT
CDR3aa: CASSRTGELFF

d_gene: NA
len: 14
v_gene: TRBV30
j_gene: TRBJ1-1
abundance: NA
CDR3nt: TGTGCCTGGCGTTCGGGGGGGCGGAACACTGAAGCTTTCTTT
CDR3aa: CAWRSGGRNTEAFF

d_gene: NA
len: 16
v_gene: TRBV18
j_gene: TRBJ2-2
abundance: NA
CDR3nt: TGTGCCAGCCAGTACGACGGGTGGTCGAACACCGGGGAGCTGTTTTTT
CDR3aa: CASQYDGWSNTGELFF

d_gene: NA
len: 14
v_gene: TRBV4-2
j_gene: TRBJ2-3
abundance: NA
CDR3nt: TGTGCCAGCAGCCAAGGCGCCGGAGTAGGTACGCAGTATTTT
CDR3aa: CASSQGAGVGTQYF

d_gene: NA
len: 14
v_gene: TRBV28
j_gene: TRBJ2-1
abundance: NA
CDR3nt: TGTGCCAGCAGTTGGCGGGCGGACTACAATGAGCAGTTCTTC
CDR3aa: CASSWRADYNEQFF

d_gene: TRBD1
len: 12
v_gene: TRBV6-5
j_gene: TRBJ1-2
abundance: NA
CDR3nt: TGTGCCAGCAGAGGGACAGTCTATGGCTACACCTTC
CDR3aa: CASRGTVYGYTF

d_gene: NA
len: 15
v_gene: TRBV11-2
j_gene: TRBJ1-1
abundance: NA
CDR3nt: TGTGCCAGCAGCTTAGGAATTTGGGGGGGGACTGAAGCTTTCTTT
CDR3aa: CASSLGIWGGTEAFF

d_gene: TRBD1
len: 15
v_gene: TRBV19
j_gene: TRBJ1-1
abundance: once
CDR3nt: TGTGCCAGTAGTCCTTCCCTAGGGGGCCACACTGAAGCTTTCTTT
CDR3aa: CASSPSLGGHTEAFF

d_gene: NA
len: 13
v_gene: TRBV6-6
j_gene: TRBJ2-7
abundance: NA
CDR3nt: TGTGCCACCGGTCGGGATGGTACCTACGAGCAGTACTTC
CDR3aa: CATGRDGTYEQYF

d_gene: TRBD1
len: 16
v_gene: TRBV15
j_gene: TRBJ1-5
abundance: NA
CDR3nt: TGTGCCACCAGCAGAGATAGAGCAGGGGGCGATCAGCCCCAGCATTTT
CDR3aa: CATSRDRAGGDQPQHF

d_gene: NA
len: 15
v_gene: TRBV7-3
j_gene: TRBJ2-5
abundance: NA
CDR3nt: TGTGCCAGCAGCTTAGGTCAGGGGGGAAGGGAGACCCAGTACTTC
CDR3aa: CASSLGQGGRETQYF

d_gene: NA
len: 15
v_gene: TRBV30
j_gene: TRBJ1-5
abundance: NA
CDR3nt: TGTGCCTGGAGTATTCCTTCCTCCCGCAATCAGCCCCAGCATTTT
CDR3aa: CAWSIPSSRNQPQHF

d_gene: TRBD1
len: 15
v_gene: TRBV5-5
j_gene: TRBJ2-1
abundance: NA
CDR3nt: TGTGCCAGCAGCTGGGGGGACAGGGGGGGAAATGAGCAGTTCTTC
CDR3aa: CASSWGDRGGNEQFF

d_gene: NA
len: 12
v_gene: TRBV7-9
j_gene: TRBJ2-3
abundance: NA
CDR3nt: TGTGCCAGCAGCGTCAGGGGTCTCGCGCAGTATTTT
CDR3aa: CASSVRGLAQYF

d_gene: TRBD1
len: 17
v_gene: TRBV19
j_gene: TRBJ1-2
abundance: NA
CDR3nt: TGTGCCAGTACCATCAAAGGGGGGACAGGGGCAAACTATGGCTACACCTTC
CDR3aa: CASTIKGGTGANYGYTF

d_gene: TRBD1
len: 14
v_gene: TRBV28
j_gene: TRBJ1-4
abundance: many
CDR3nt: TGTGCCAGCAGTTTAAGGGGGCGGGATGAAAAACTGTTTTTT
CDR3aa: CASSLRGRDEKLFF

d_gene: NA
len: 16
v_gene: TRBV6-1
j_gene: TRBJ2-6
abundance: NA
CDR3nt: TGTGCCAGCAGTGGTGGCGGCCTCTCTGGGGCCAACGTCCTGACTTTC
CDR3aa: CASSGGGLSGANVLTF

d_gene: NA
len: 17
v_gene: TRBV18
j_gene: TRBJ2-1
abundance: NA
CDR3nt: TGTGCCAGCTCACCACCGTGGAGGCGGGGTGACTACAATGAGCAGTTCTTC
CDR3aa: CASSPPWRRGDYNEQFF

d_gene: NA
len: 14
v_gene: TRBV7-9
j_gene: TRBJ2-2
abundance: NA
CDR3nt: TGTGCCAGCAGCTTAGATCTTAGCGCCGGGGAGCTGTTTTTT
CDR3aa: CASSLDLSAGELFF

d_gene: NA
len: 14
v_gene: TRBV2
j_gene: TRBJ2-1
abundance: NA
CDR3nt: TGTGCCAGCAGCCCTTGGGCTAGCATGAATGAGCAGTTCTTC
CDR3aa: CASSPWASMNEQFF

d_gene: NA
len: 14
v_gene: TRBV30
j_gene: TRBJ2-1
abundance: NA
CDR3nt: TGTGCCTGGAGTAAAACTGGACAGTACAATGAGCAGTTCTTC
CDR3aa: CAWSKTGQYNEQFF

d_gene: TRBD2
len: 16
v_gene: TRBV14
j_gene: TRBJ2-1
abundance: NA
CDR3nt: TGTGCCAGCAGTCCGACGGGGCTAGCGGGAGGGAATGAGCAGTTCTTC
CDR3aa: CASSPTGLAGGNEQFF

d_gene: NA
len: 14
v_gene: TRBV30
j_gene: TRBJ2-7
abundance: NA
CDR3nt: TGTGCCTGGAGTTCCGGTGGGGGGTCCTACGAGCAGTACTTC
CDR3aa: CAWSSGGGSYEQYF

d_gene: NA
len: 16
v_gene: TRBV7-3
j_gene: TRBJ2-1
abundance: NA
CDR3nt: TGTGCCAGCAGCCAAAACTACAGGGATAGTAGCGATGAGCAGTTCTTC
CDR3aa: CASSQNYRDSSDEQFF

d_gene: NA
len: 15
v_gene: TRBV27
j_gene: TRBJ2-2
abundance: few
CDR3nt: TGTGCCAGCAGTTTATATCTTACGAACACCGGGGAGCTGTTTTTT
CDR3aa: CASSLYLTNTGELFF

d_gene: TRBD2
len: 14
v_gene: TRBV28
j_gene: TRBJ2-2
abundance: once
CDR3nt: TGTGCCAGCGGACTAGCGGGAGAGACCGGGGAGCTGTTTTTT
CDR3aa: CASGLAGETGELFF

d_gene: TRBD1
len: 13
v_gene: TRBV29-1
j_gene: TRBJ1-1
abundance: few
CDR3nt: TGCAGCGTCGGAGGGACAGGGGCGACTGAAGCTTTCTTT
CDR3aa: CSVGGTGATEAFF

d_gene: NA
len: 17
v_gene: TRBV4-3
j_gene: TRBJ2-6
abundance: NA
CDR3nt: TGCGCCAGCAGCCTTGGGACACACTCGCCTGGGGCCAACGTCCTGACTTTC
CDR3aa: CASSLGTHSPGANVLTF

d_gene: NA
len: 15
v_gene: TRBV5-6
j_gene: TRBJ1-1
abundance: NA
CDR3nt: TGTGCCAGCATCCAGACACCCACCAGTGTCACTGAAGCTTTCTTT
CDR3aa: CASIQTPTSVTEAFF

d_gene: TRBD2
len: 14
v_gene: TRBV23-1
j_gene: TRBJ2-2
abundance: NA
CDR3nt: TGCGCCAGCATCCCTAGCGGGAGGTACGGGGAGCTGTTTTTT
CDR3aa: CASIPSGRYGELFF

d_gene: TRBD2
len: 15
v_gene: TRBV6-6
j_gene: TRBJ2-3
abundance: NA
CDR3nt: TGTGCCAGCAGTTACTTTGGTGGGAGGGCGGATACGCAGTATTTT
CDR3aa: CASSYFGGRADTQYF

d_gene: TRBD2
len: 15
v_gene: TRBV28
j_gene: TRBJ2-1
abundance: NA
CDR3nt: TGTGCCAGTAGGCGGTCGGCGGGAGGGCTGGGTGAGCAGTTCTTC
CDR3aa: CASRRSAGGLGEQFF

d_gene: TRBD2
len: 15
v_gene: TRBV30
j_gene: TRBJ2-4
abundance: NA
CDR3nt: TGTGCCTGGAGTGGGGGAGGGGTAGCCAAAAACATTCAGTACTTC
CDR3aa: CAWSGGGVAKNIQYF

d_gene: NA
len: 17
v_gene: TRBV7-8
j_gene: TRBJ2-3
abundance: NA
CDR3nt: TGTGCCAGCAGCTTTAGCCCCCTTGAGACTGGCACAGATACGCAGTATTTT
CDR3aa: CASSFSPLETGTDTQYF

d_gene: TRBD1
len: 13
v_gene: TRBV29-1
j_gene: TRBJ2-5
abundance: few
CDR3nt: TGCAGCGTCAGACAGGGGGCCCAAGAGACCCAGTACTTC
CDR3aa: CSVRQGAQETQYF

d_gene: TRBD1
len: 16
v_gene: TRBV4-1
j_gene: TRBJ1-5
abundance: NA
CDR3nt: TGCGCCAGCAGCCAGGGGGACAGGGGACAGGGTCAGCCCCAGCATTTT
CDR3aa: CASSQGDRGQGQPQHF

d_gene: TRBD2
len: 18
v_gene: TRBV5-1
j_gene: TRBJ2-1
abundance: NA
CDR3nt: TGCGCCAGCAGTCCCCCCTCTTCCTCTAGCGGTGGGGCGGATGAGCAGTTCTTC
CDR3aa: CASSPPSSSSGGADEQFF

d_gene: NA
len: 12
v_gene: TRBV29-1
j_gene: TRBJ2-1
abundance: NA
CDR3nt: TGCAGCGTCCACTCCCACAGCAATGAGCAGTTCTTC
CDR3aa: CSVHSHSNEQFF

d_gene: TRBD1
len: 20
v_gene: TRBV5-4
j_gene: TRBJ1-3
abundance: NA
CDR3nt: TGTGCCAGCAGCTTGGCCGGGGGGGACAGGGGGTCCGACTCTGGAAACACCATATATTTT
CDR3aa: CASSLAGGDRGSDSGNTIYF

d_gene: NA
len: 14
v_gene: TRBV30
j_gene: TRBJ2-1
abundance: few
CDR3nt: TGTGCCTGGAGGAAGGGGATTGGGTTTGATGAGCAGTTCTTC
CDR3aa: CAWRKGIGFDEQFF

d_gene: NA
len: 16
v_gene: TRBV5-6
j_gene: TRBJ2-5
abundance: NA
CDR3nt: TGTGCCAGCAGCTACTTGGTGGGACAAGGGCAAGAGACCCAGTACTTC
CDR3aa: CASSYLVGQGQETQYF